The sample holds a few counts of the clone carrying this TCR beta chain. The record originates from a study of blood T cell repertoires in COVID-19. The repertoire was sequenced with immunoSEQ multiplex PCR; TCRdb's copy has only in-frame clones and lacks some. Of under 250,000 clones listed, about four fifths are singletons. Deletions cut 6 bases from V and 4 bases from J, with 13 bases between. In germline, CDR1 is MDHEN, CDR2 SYDVKM. The CDR3 has 14 residues. This TCR derives from a middle-aged man with active or convalescent COVID-19. The rearrangement uses TRBV28 and TRBJ1-3; no definite D call. The sequencing input was peripheral blood. This chain's CDR3 is CASSATRKGNTIYF. In DNA form, the CDR3 reads TGTGCCAGCAGCGCGACACGAAAAGGAAACACCATATATTTT.